These 25 T cell receptor beta chains were sequenced from one sample in a study of blood T cell repertoires in COVID-19. Produced via immunoSEQ multiplex PCR; TCRdb's table is partial and in-frame only. Among around 56,000 clones, 65% to 85% were seen once, and the ten largest hold 3.2%. The specimen was peripheral blood. Receptors were obtained from a man aged 55-75 years with acute or convalescent COVID-19.

The chain uses TRBV19 and TRBJ1-1; 9 nucleotides align to TRBD1. The V gene's germline CDR1 is LNHDA and CDR2 SQIVND (reference sequence). With V trimmed by 6 bases and J by 12 bases, 17 bases remained unmatched. The length of the CDR3 is 15 residues. The CDR3 sequence is CASSQQSHGTGSSFF. As DNA, the CDR3 is TGTGCCAGTAGCCAACAGAGTCACGGGACAGGGTCTTCTTTCTTT.

V usage is TRBV7-9 and J usage is TRBJ1-4; D not resolved. The germline V and J ends were trimmed by 3 bases and 7 bases, with 6 bases remaining between them. The germline V gene has CDR1 SEHNR and CDR2 FQNEAQ (reference sequence). This CDR3 has 12 amino acids. For the CDR3, the DNA is TGTGCCAGCAGCTTTCCGGGTGAAAAACTGTTTTTT. Protein sequence: CASSFPGEKLFF.

This clone showed up just a few times. The V call is TRBV30, the J call TRBJ1-2; 10 bases map to TRBD1. The CDR3 spans 13 residues. The V segment lost 7 bases and the J segment 8 bases; nucleotides outside the gene matches: 10. Germline CDR1 and CDR2: GTSNPN and SVGIG (reference sequence). CDR3 coding DNA: TGTGCCTCTGCCTTGACAGGGGGCGGGGGCTACACCTTC. Translation gives CASALTGGGGYTF.

The chain joins TRBV4-1 to TRBJ1-5, with TRBD1 as a possible D gene (6 bases). V lost 0 bases, J lost 7 bases, and 22 bases lay in between. The CDR3 length is 18 residues. Germline V lookup: CDR1 MGHRA, CDR2 YSYEKL. In nucleotides, the CDR3 is TGCGCCAGCAGCCAAGATGCGGTGGCAGGGGAGGGACGGCAGCCCCAGCATTTT. As protein: CASSQDAVAGEGRQPQHF.

CDR3 amino acids: CASSVGGFGNTIYF. CDR3 nucleotide sequence: TGTGCCAGCAGCGTGGGTGGATTCGGGAACACCATATATTTT. V is TRBV7-9 and J is TRBJ1-3; D ambiguous. CDR1 SEHNR and CDR2 FQNEAQ come from the germline V gene (reference sequence). The CDR3 sequence is 14 residues long. V was cut by 5 bases and J by 7 bases, with 15 bases left in between.

The count of this clone is one. The CDR3 sequence: CASSPRTGQLNTEAFF. CDR3 nucleotides: TGTGCCAGCAGCCCTCGGACGGGACAGCTGAACACTGAAGCTTTCTTT. The chain is built from TRBV21-1 and TRBJ1-1; the table gives TRBD1 as D, unverified against the DNA. TRBV21-1 counts as a pseudogene. This CDR3 region has 16 residues.

This chain uses TRBV10-3 with TRBJ2-7; perhaps TRBD2 as D (6 bases). The V gene lost 3 bases and the J gene lost 5 bases, with 17 bases spanning the gap. The length of the CDR3 is 15 residues. Germline assignment: CDR1 ENHRY and CDR2 SYGVKD. CDR3 bases: TGTGCCATCAGTGATTTCGCGGGGTTAAGTAACGAGCAGTACTTC. Its protein product is CAISDFAGLSNEQYF.

The table lists this clone with a count of one. The gene calls are TRBV18 and TRBJ1-1; D perhaps matches TRBD1 (5 bases). The germline V gene has CDR1 KGHSH and CDR2 LQKENI. The CDR3 length is 14 residues. V dropped 2 bases and J dropped 5 bases, with 12 bases sitting between them. The CDR3: CASSPIGGSTEAFF. The CDR3 nucleotides read TGTGCCAGCTCACCAATTGGGGGGAGTACTGAAGCTTTCTTT.

This clone was observed a few times. The chain joins TRBV2 to TRBJ1-1; TRBD1 is a possible D gene (6 bases). CDR3 length: 14 amino acids. Trimming removed 6 bases at V and 0 bases at J, with 11 bases between. Germline values: CDR1 SNHLY, CDR2 FYNNEI. The CDR3 region is CASSRTAMNTEAFF. In DNA form, the CDR3 reads TGTGCCAGCAGCAGGACAGCCATGAACACTGAAGCTTTCTTT.

Only one count was recorded for this clone. V is TRBV2 and J is TRBJ2-3, with D possibly being TRBD2 (6 bases). Deletions cut 4 bases from V and 2 bases from J, with 13 bases between. CDR3 length: 15 amino acids. Germline V lookup: CDR1 SNHLY, CDR2 FYNNEI. For the CDR3, the DNA is TGTGCCAGCAGTGCCGGGACTCCATCCACAGATACGCAGTATTTT. This translates into CASSAGTPSTDTQYF.

The gene calls are TRBV7-3 and TRBJ2-1; 7 bases fit TRBD2. V lost 5 bases to trimming and J lost 3 bases; unmatched junction nucleotides: 19. CDR1 and CDR2 from the germline V gene are SGHTA and FQGTGA. CDR3 length: 19 amino acids. CDR3 in amino acids: CASSPSSVGMAGVYNEQFF. The CDR3 DNA sequence: TGTGCCAGCAGCCCTTCGAGCGTCGGTATGGCGGGGGTCTACAATGAGCAGTTCTTC. Using reference TRBV7-3 and TRBJ2-1 for the parts outside the CDR3, the full variable domain is GAGVSQTPSNKVTEKGKYVELRCDPISGHTALYWYRQSLGQGPEFLIYFQGTGAADDSGLPNDRFFAVRPEGSVSTLKIQRTERGDSAVYLCASSPSSVGMAGVYNEQFFGPGTRLTVL.

The V and J genes are TRBV18 and TRBJ1-2; no reliable D call. Per germline, CDR1 KGHSH and CDR2 LQKENI. V shed 6 bases and J shed 9 bases, with 17 bases lying between them. This CDR3 comprises 13 residues. CDR3 amino acids: CASSMEQPLSYTF. Written as DNA, the CDR3 is TGTGCCAGCTCTATGGAACAGCCACTGAGCTACACCTTC.

The chain carries TRBV18 and TRBJ1-2, with D possibly being TRBD1 (5 bases). Germline CDR1 and CDR2: KGHSH and LQKENI. V gave up 4 bases and J gave up 8 bases, with 26 bases separating them. This CDR3 has 17 residues. The CDR3 DNA reads as TGTGCCAGCTCACAACGCGGTGATAAAAGCAGGGAGGGAGGCTACACCTTC. It codes for CASSQRGDKSREGGYTF.

This clone was seen a handful of times. The chain couples TRBV28 to TRBJ1-1; D might be TRBD1 (6 bases). CDR3 length: 14 residues. The germline CDR1 and CDR2 sequences are MDHEN and SYDVKM. V dropped 5 bases and J dropped 2 bases, with 12 bases sitting between them. CDR3 DNA sequence: TGTGCCAGCAGTATGGGACAATTCAACACTGAAGCTTTCTTT. It codes for CASSMGQFNTEAFF.

This clone has a handful of counts. J is TRBJ2-1 and V is TRBV19; TRBD1 is a possible D gene (6 bases). Trimming removed 4 bases at V and 9 bases at J, with 13 bases between. This CDR3 contains 13 residues. Looked up from germline, CDR1 is LNHDA and CDR2 is SQIVND (reference sequence). CDR3 coding DNA: TGTGCCAGTAGTACCAAAGGGGGAAGTGAGCAGTTCTTC. As protein: CASSTKGGSEQFF.

The DNA for the CDR3 is TGTGCCAGCAGCTTGGGAGGTGTAACTAATGAAAAACTGTTTTTT. This codes for CASSLGGVTNEKLFF. The chain couples TRBV5-4 to TRBJ1-4; no definite D call. The CDR3 contains 15 residues. V was cut by 0 bases and J by 1 base, with 7 bases left in between. The germline gives CDR1 SGHNT, CDR2 YYREEE (reference sequence).

J is TRBJ1-2 and V is TRBV2, with 9 bases lining up with TRBD1. This CDR3 spans 16 amino acids. Germline assignment: CDR1 SNHLY and CDR2 FYNNEI. Trimming removed 6 bases from V and 6 bases from J; junction bases left unmatched: 14. The CDR3 DNA is TGTGCCAGCAGGATACAGGGGGCGGCCGGACAGGATGGCTACACCTTC. Its protein is CASRIQGAAGQDGYTF.

The chain is built from TRBV4-1 and TRBJ2-5; tentatively, D is TRBD2 (6 bases). This CDR3 has 17 amino acids. Germline values: CDR1 MGHRA, CDR2 YSYEKL. V was cut by 0 bases and J by 4 bases, with 18 bases left in between. CDR3 region: CASSQDLTSPGSETQYF. The CDR3 region has the DNA TGCGCCAGCAGCCAAGACCTTACTAGCCCTGGGTCAGAGACCCAGTACTTC.

The chain is built from TRBV11-2 and TRBJ1-1; D is perhaps TRBD1 (6 bases). The CDR3 spans 13 residues. V was shortened by 2 bases and J by 7 bases, with 11 bases between the two germline ends. Germline V gene lookup returns CDR1 SGHAT and CDR2 FQNNGV. In DNA form, the CDR3 reads TGTGCCAGCAGCTTAACACAGGGTTTTGAAGCTTTCTTT. As protein: CASSLTQGFEAFF.

The V gene is TRBV6-1, the J gene TRBJ2-7; 9 bases align to TRBD2. J gave up 6 bases and V 1 base, and 7 bases lay outside the gene matches. The CDR3 runs to 15 residues. Per germline, CDR1 MNHNS and CDR2 SASEGT. The CDR3 region has the DNA TGTGCCAGCAGTGAAGGTGCGGGGGGGCCATTCGAGCAGTACTTC. Protein product: CASSEGAGGPFEQYF.

The rearrangement joins TRBV30 to TRBJ2-5, with TRBD1 matching over 9 bases. The CDR3 is 14 amino acids. V gave up 1 base and J gave up 7 bases; unmatched junction bases: 7. From germline, CDR1 is GTSNPN and CDR2 SVGIG (reference sequence). CDR3 nucleotides: TGTGCCTGGAGTGGGGGGACAGGGTTGGGGACCCAGTACTTC. Its protein product is CAWSGGTGLGTQYF.

This clone was seen only a few times. The chain couples TRBV4-2 to TRBJ1-2; D gene ambiguous. Germline-derived CDR1 and CDR2 are LGHNA and YNFKEQ. The CDR3 length is 15 residues. Between the trimmed V and J ends, which lost 0 bases and 7 bases, there was a span of 15 bases. CDR3 nucleotides: TGTGCCAGCAGCCAAGATACCGGGGTCCCTGGTGGCTACACCTTC. Protein product: CASSQDTGVPGGYTF.

V usage is TRBV5-1 and J usage is TRBJ1-1; 8 positions match TRBD1. Germline CDR1 reads SGHRS; CDR2 reads YFSETQ. J was trimmed by 3 bases and V by 3 bases; bases with no gene match: 7. This CDR3 has 15 residues. CDR3 DNA: TGCGCCAGCAGCTCTACCTCGACAGGGGACACTGAAGCTTTCTTT. Amino acids: CASSSTSTGDTEAFF.

The chain couples TRBV18 to TRBJ2-1; 7 bases map to TRBD2. V dropped 5 bases and J dropped 3; count of bases not matched to a gene: 4. Per the germline V gene, CDR1 is KGHSH and CDR2 is LQKENI. The CDR3 spans 14 residues. CDR3 sequence: CASSIGGSYNEQFF. The DNA of the CDR3 is TGTGCCAGCTCAATTGGCGGGAGCTACAATGAGCAGTTCTTC.

The chain joins TRBV7-2 to TRBJ1-6; possible D gene TRBD1, 6 bases. The germline CDR1 and CDR2 sequences are SGHTA and FQGNSA. The length of the CDR3 is 15 residues. V lost 5 bases, J lost 8 bases, and 16 bases lay in between. CDR3 nucleotides: TGTGCCAGCAGCCCCAGACAGGAGTTCGATTCACCCCTCCACTTT. Amino acid sequence: CASSPRQEFDSPLHF.